These 26 T cell receptor beta chains came from one sample sequenced in a study of T cell responses to AZD1222 COVID-19 vaccine. Some clones are missing from TCRdb's copy, which holds only in-frame ones; the method was immunoSEQ multiplex PCR. Of about 150,000 clones detected, 88% appear once; the ten largest clones hold 3% to 4%. The source material was peripheral blood, sampled on day 0 of MenACWY control vaccination. Receptors were obtained from an adult in good health.

There are a few counts of this clone. This chain links TRBV28 with TRBJ1-4; 7 nucleotides match TRBD1. CDR3 length equals 14 residues. V lost 2 bases, J lost 6 bases, and 3 bases stayed unmatched. Germline V gives CDR1 MDHEN, CDR2 SYDVKM. CDR3 sequence: CASSLGGTDEKLFF. CDR3 nucleotides: TGTGCCAGCAGTTTAGGAGGGACAGATGAAAAACTGTTTTTT.

The chain is built from TRBV12-3 or TRBV12-4 and TRBJ1-5; no clear D gene. The CDR3 extends over 12 amino acids. The ends were cut back, 5 bases at V and 5 bases at J, with 7 bases in the middle. The CDR3 sequence: CASSPEYQPQHF. As DNA, the CDR3 is TGTGCCAGCAGTCCAGAGTATCAGCCCCAGCATTTT.

The V call is TRBV11-2, the J call TRBJ2-3, with unresolved D. The V gene lost 6 bases and the J gene lost 4 bases, with 11 bases spanning the gap. This CDR3 contains 13 residues. In germline, CDR1 is SGHAT, CDR2 FQNNGV. The CDR3 DNA sequence: TGTGCCAGCAGGCCGGGCCCCCCAGATACGCAGTATTTT. It encodes CASRPGPPDTQYF.

This clone was counted once. This rearrangement joins TRBV28 to TRBJ1-1; D uncertain. CDR3 length: 13 amino acids. V gave up 5 bases and J gave up 6 bases, with 13 bases separating them. Germline lookup yields CDR1 MDHEN and CDR2 SYDVKM. CDR3: CASSMGILAEAFF. The CDR3 DNA reads TGTGCCAGCAGTATGGGGATTTTAGCTGAAGCTTTCTTT.

The chain couples TRBV4-1 to TRBJ2-1; possibly TRBD2 for D (6 bases). This CDR3 comprises 16 residues. Germline loops: CDR1 MGHRA, CDR2 YSYEKL. The V end was cut by 1 base, the J end by 5 bases, with 15 bases between. As DNA, the CDR3 is TGCGCCAGCAGCCAAGTTGGCGGGGTTCTCCACAATGAGCAGTTCTTC. The encoded protein is CASSQVGGVLHNEQFF.

This rearrangement joins TRBV9 to TRBJ1-2; D is possibly TRBD1 (6 bases). Germline CDR1 SGDLS, CDR2 YYNGEE. The CDR3 is 16 amino acids. With 1 base removed from V and 0 bases from J, the gap between germline ends came to 13 bases. The CDR3 DNA reads as TGTGCCAGCAGCGTACCTGACAGGAGCTCTAACTATGGCTACACCTTC. This sequence encodes CASSVPDRSSNYGYTF.

CDR3 in amino acids: CASSQIAGVRGNTIYF. The CDR3 DNA sequence: TGTGCCAGCAGCCAGATAGCAGGAGTACGTGGAAACACCATATATTTT. This sequence joins TRBV3-1 (or the pseudogene TRBV3-2) and TRBJ1-3; no clear D. Trimming pared 3 bases from V and 3 bases from J, leaving 15 bases between. The germline V gene has CDR1 LGHDT and CDR2 YNNKEL (reference sequence). There are 16 residues in the CDR3.

V usage is TRBV19 and J usage is TRBJ1-4; D remains ambiguous. The CDR3 contains 16 residues. V gave up 3 bases and J gave up 4 bases, with 15 bases separating them. CDR1 and CDR2 (germline): LNHDA, SQIVND (reference sequence). Here the CDR3 reads CASSIYGIRNNEKLFF. The CDR3 coding sequence is TGTGCCAGTAGTATTTACGGGATTAGGAATAATGAAAAACTGTTTTTT.

The chain has TRBV9 and TRBJ2-1; 10 bases fit TRBD2. Germline V CDR1 and CDR2: SGDLS, YYNGEE. The CDR3 consists of 15 residues. Losses at the gene ends were 2 bases for V and 14 bases for J; bases not matched to a gene: 13. The chain's CDR3 is CASSVGQLAGGTEFF. Here the CDR3 DNA reads TGTGCCAGCAGCGTTGGACAGTTAGCGGGAGGAACGGAGTTCTTC.

The chain joins TRBV2 to TRBJ1-6; D gene unclear. CDR3 length equals 13 residues. Germline lookup yields CDR1 SNHLY and CDR2 FYNNEI. The germline V and J ends were trimmed by 4 bases and 8 bases, with 9 bases remaining between them. CDR3 DNA sequence: TGTGCCAGCAGTGGAGACACCGATTCACCCCTCCACTTT. Residues: CASSGDTDSPLHF.

The chain carries TRBV27 and TRBJ1-2, with 9 positions matching TRBD1. The J segment lost 4 bases and the V segment lost 7 bases, leaving 13 bases of the junction unmatched. The CDR3 loop spans 16 amino acids. CDR1 MNHEY and CDR2 SMNVEV come from the germline V gene (reference sequence). DNA for the CDR3: TGTGCCAGCACTTCTCTCGGGACAGGGATTACCTATGGCTACACCTTC. As protein: CASTSLGTGITYGYTF.

For the CDR3, the DNA is TGTGCCAGCAGTTCACCCCTCCAGGGGTGGAATTCACCCCTCCACTTT. Translating gives CASSSPLQGWNSPLHF. V gene TRBV6-5 combines with J gene TRBJ1-6; D may be TRBD1 (6 bases). The CDR3 is 16 residues long. Per germline, CDR1 MNHEY and CDR2 SVGAGI. Between the trimmed V and J ends, which lost 4 bases and 7 bases, there was a span of 17 bases.

The chain has TRBV7-9 and TRBJ2-1; 7 bases are a match to TRBD2. J lost 1 base, V lost 4 bases, and 7 bases had no gene match. The CDR3 spans 16 residues. Germline CDR1 and CDR2: SEHNR and FQNEAQ (reference sequence). DNA for the CDR3: TGTGCCAGCAGCTCTCAAGTAGCGGGTTCCTACAATGAGCAGTTCTTC. This gives the protein CASSSQVAGSYNEQFF.

This clone was seen a handful of times. The chain is built from TRBV7-2 and TRBJ2-1, with D hard to call. From germline, CDR1 is SGHTA and CDR2 FQGNSA. Between the trimmed V and J ends, which lost 0 bases and 6 bases, there was a span of 12 bases. CDR3 length equals 15 residues. CDR3 protein: CASSLASVAGNEQFF. For the CDR3, the DNA is TGTGCCAGCAGCTTAGCGTCAGTAGCTGGCAATGAGCAGTTCTTC.

This chain links TRBV12-3 or TRBV12-4 with TRBJ1-2; D uncertain. This CDR3 has 13 residues. V was clipped by 1 base and J by 3 bases, with 6 bases between them. CDR3 DNA sequence: TGTGCCAGCAGTTTAGGGACCTACTATGGCTACACCTTC. Residues: CASSLGTYYGYTF.

The CDR3: CASSSLAGDRSEQFF. Written as DNA, the CDR3 is TGTGCCAGCAGCTCCTTAGCGGGAGATCGGAGTGAGCAGTTCTTC. The V call is TRBV7-2, the J call TRBJ2-1, with 9 bases lining up with TRBD2. The length of the CDR3 is 15 residues. CDR1 and CDR2 from the germline V gene are SGHTA and FQGNSA. Germline trimming cut 4 bases from V and 9 bases from J; bases unmatched to any gene: 10.

The V and J genes are TRBV7-3 and TRBJ2-1, with TRBD2 matching 8 bases. The CDR3 contains 17 residues. Germline values: CDR1 SGHTA, CDR2 FQGTGA. V trimming: 5 bases; J trimming: 7 bases; junction bases outside the gene matches: 16. The CDR3 DNA follows: TGTGCCAGCAGCCAATCCGCCGGGACTAGAGTTGGGAATGAGCAGTTCTTC. Its translation is CASSQSAGTRVGNEQFF.

V is TRBV5-5 and J is TRBJ1-2; D is undetermined. Germline V gene data show CDR1 as SGHKS and CDR2 as YYEKEE (reference sequence). Deletions cut 0 bases from V and 8 bases from J, with 14 bases between. The CDR3 contains 14 residues. DNA of the CDR3: TGTGCCAGCAGCTTGGGTCCCGACAAATCGGGCTACACCTTC. This codes for CASSLGPDKSGYTF.

This sequence joins TRBV25-1 and TRBJ1-2; 8 bases fit TRBD1. The CDR3 contains 12 residues. With V trimmed by 4 bases and J by 7 bases, 2 bases remained unmatched. The V gene's germline CDR1 is MGHDK and CDR2 SYGVNS. The CDR3 protein is CASSGTGIGYTF. Written as DNA, the CDR3 is TGTGCCAGCAGTGGGACAGGGATTGGCTACACCTTC.

The V call is TRBV7-3, the J call TRBJ2-1; D uncertain. CDR3 length: 16 amino acids. Trimming left V 5 bases short and J 1 base short, with 15 bases between. CDR1 is SGHTA, CDR2 FQGTGA, per germline. DNA for the CDR3: TGTGCCAGCAGCCCCCGGGCAGGACCGTCCTACAATGAGCAGTTCTTC. Amino acid sequence: CASSPRAGPSYNEQFF.

The chain combines TRBV27 with TRBJ1-6; D might be TRBD1 (5 bases). Germline V lookup: CDR1 MNHEY, CDR2 SMNVEV (reference sequence). This CDR3 comprises 15 residues. The V gene lost 3 bases and the J gene lost 7 bases, with 13 bases spanning the gap. The DNA for the CDR3 is TGTGCCAGCAGTTTCGGAGGGGCGCGGAATTCACCCCTCCACTTT. Its translation is CASSFGGARNSPLHF.

This clone was observed once. The gene calls are TRBV5-1 and TRBJ1-1; D is perhaps TRBD1 (5 bases). V was shortened by 0 bases and J by 0 bases, with 12 bases between the two germline ends. The CDR3 loop spans 16 amino acids. Per the germline V gene, CDR1 is SGHRS and CDR2 is YFSETQ. Here the CDR3 reads CASSLAGGDLNTEAFF. DNA of the CDR3: TGCGCCAGCAGCTTGGCGGGGGGAGACCTGAACACTGAAGCTTTCTTT.

The chain joins TRBV5-1 to TRBJ1-1; D is uncertain. CDR1 is SGHRS, CDR2 YFSETQ, per germline. Deletions cut 6 bases from V and 1 base from J, with 16 bases between. This CDR3 has 15 residues. In DNA, the CDR3 is TGCGCCAGCACTCCCTATCCAGTGGAGAACACTGAAGCTTTCTTT. Encoded protein: CASTPYPVENTEAFF.

The CDR3 loop is CASSFGGGAFLETQYF. Written as DNA, the CDR3 is TGTGCCAGCAGCTTCGGAGGGGGGGCATTTCTAGAGACCCAGTACTTC. The genes are TRBV11-2 and TRBJ2-5, with D perhaps matching TRBD2 (7 bases). Germline V gene lookup returns CDR1 SGHAT and CDR2 FQNNGV. This CDR3 spans 16 amino acids. Trimming stripped 3 bases from V and 4 bases from J, with 18 bases between.

CDR3 sequence: CASSGGWTDLPYGYTF. CDR3 bases: TGTGCCAGCAGCGGGGGGTGGACAGATCTGCCCTATGGCTACACCTTC. The chain couples TRBV9 to TRBJ1-2; D may be TRBD1 (6 bases). V was trimmed by 3 bases and J by 4 bases, leaving 19 bases between them. This CDR3 is built from 16 residues. Germline CDR1 is SGDLS and CDR2 is YYNGEE.

This clone was counted a single time. The V and J genes are TRBV7-9 and TRBJ2-1, with D unresolved. Looked up from germline, CDR1 is SEHNR and CDR2 is FQNEAQ (reference sequence). The length of the CDR3 is 17 residues. V shed 0 bases and J shed 0 bases, with 12 bases lying between them. In nucleotides, the CDR3 is TGTGCCAGCAGCTTAGCTACAGAATCGTACTCCTACAATGAGCAGTTCTTC. It encodes CASSLATESYSYNEQFF.